The count of the clone carrying this T cell receptor (beta chain) is one. What went into each PCR as a spike was synthetic TCR analog templates. Only in-frame clones appear in the TCRdb table, and some are missing; sequencing was by immunoSEQ multiplex PCR. The sample contains about 80,000 clones, roughly 87% of which appear only once. The sample comes from a study of PD-L1 blockade in urothelial cancer. The CDR3 covers 13 residues. Germline loops: CDR1 MNHEY, CDR2 SMNVEV (reference sequence). V lost 8 bases to trimming and J lost 2 bases, with 13 bases between them. This TCR came from a woman aged 70-85 years with urothelial cancer. The chain recombines TRBV27 with TRBJ2-7; weak D call: TRBD2 (7 bases). This specimen consisted of PBMCs, obtained around atezolizumab (anti-PD-L1) treatment. The CDR3 loop is CASGPGGTYEQYF. The CDR3, as DNA: TGTGCCAGCGGCCCGGGGGGCACCTACGAGCAGTACTTC.